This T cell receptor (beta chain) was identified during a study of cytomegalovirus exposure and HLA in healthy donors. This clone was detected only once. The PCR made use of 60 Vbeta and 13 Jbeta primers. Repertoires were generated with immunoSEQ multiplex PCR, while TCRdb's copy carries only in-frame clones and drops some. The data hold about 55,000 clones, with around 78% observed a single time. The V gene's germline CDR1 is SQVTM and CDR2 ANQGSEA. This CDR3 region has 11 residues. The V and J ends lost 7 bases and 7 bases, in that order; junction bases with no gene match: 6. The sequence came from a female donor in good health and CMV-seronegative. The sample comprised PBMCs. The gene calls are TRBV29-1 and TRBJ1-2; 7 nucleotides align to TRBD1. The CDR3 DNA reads TGCAGCGGCCTGACAGGGTGTGGCTACACCTTC. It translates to CSGLTGCGYTF.